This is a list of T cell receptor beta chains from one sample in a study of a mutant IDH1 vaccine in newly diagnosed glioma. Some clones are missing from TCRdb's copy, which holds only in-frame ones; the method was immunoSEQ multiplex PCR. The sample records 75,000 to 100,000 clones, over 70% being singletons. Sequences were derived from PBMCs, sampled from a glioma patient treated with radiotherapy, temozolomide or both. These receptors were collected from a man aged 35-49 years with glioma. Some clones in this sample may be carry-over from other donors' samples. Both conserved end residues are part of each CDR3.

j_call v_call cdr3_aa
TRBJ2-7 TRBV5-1 CASSSDRDYEQYF
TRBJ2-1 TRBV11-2 CASSLPRGGAEQFF
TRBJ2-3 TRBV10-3 CAIRTGLASLADTQYF
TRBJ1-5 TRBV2 CASTPWQGGQPQHF
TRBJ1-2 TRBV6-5 CASSYSGTGGYTF
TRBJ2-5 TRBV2 CASSDFGGVSPETQYF
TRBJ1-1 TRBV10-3 CAISGQGGLGTEAFF
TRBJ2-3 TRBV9 CASSVGASGADTQYF
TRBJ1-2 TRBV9 CASSVAADSF
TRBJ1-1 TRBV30 CAWRRGGPEAFF
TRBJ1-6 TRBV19 CASRTDRPASPLHF
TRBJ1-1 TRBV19 CASSIGGGGPEAFF
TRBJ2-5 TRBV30 CAWSVHSLETQYF
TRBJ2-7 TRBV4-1 CASSQVPTGWYEQYF
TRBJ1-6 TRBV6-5 CASSYSTLRNSPLHF
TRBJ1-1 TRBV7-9 CASSSPPVNTEAFF
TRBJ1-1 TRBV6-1 CASSGRGPGGTEAFF
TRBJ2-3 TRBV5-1 CASSLDRGAGDTQYF
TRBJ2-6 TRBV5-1 CASNTPGANVLTF
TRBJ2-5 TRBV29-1 CSVSGSGGPGETQYF
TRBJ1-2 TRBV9 CASSFGRDYGYTF
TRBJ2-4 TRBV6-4 CASSDTGDRGDIQYF
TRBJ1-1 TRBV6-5 CASTQGLGTEAFF
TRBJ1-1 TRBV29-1 CSVERLMNTEAFF
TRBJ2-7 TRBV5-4 CASSLVGGGKQYF
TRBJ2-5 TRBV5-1 CASSPPGHTKQETQYF
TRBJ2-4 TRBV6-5 CASSPIEGTNIQYF
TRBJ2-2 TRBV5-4 CASSLGVAGDFGELFF
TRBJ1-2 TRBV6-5 CASSYGEKTGGYTF
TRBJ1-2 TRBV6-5 CASSYSAGVGYGYTF
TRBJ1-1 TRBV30 CAWSSPGQGSAEAFF
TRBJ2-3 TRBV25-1 CASSVGLAGSTDTQYF
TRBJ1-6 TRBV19 CASSRDSGNSPLHF
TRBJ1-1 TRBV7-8 CASSLTGGIEDTEAFF
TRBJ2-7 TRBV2 CASSEALLTSGGASPYEQYF
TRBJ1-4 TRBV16 CASSQSSTNEKLFF
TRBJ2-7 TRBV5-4 CASSPAGSAEQYF
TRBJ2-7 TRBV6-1 CASGGPGTGDEQYF
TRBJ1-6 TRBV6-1 CASSEMLGTNSPLHF
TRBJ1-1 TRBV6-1 CASTQRWDGETEAFF